These 21 T cell receptor beta chains originate from one sample sequenced in a study of identical twins. TCRdb recomputed calls from the 5' RACE reads with MiXCR, one row per CDR3 protein. The data hold about 920,000 distinct CDR3 sequences, with around an eighth observed a single time. The data also belong to a second study, concerning yellow fever vaccine responses in identical twins.

The sequenced sample was PBMCs. These receptor sequences come from a woman aged 18-29 years in good health.

This clonotype was recorded many times. The chain has TRBV20-1 and TRBJ1-1; the D is unclear. This CDR3 is built from 10 residues. CDR1 and CDR2 (germline): DFQATT, SNEGSKA (reference sequence). CDR3 DNA: TGCAGAGGGAAGAACACTGAAGCTTTCTTT. Translated, it gives CRGKNTEAFF.

The V and J genes are TRBV3-1 and TRBJ2-3; TRBD1 agrees at 9 bases. The junction had 8 bases not matched to a gene; V was cut back by 4 bases and J by 3 bases. Looked up from germline, CDR1 is LGHDT and CDR2 is YNNKEL (reference sequence). This CDR3 is 16 amino acids long. This chain's CDR3 is CASSPVWDRVTDTQYF. The CDR3 DNA is TGTGCCAGCAGCCCCGTGTGGGACAGGGTTACAGATACGCAGTATTTT.

This clonotype was recorded many times. The chain uses TRBV4-1 and TRBJ2-1, with 11 bases aligning to TRBD2. The germline V gene has CDR1 MGHRA and CDR2 YSYEKL. The CDR3 spans 19 residues. The junction had 13 bases not matched to a gene; V was cut back by 4 bases and J by 2 bases. The CDR3: CASSLGLAEAKPTYNEQFF. DNA of the CDR3: TGCGCCAGCAGCCTGGGACTAGCGGAGGCGAAACCTACCTACAATGAGCAGTTCTTC.

J is TRBJ2-1 and V is TRBV11-2, with 11 bases matching TRBD2. Trimming took 4 bases from V and 10 from J; bases not matched to a gene: 21. This CDR3 comprises 19 residues. The germline V gene encodes CDR1 SGHAT and CDR2 FQNNGV. In nucleotides, the CDR3 is TGTGCCAGCAGCTCCCTGAGCATATCCGGGACTAGCGGTCAAAAGGAGCAGTTCTTC. Translated: CASSSLSISGTSGQKEQFF. The full variable domain, in which reference TRBV11-2 and TRBJ2-1 provide the parts outside the CDR3, is EAGVAQSPRYKIIEKRQSVAFWCNPISGHATLYWYQQILGQGPKLLIQFQNNGVVDDSQLPKDRFSAERLKGVDSTLKIQPAKLEDSAVYLCASSSLSISGTSGQKEQFFGPGTRLTVL.

This clonotype came up a few times. The CDR3 DNA reads as TGTGCCATCAAAGAAAGGGGAATCGAGGCTGGAAACACCATATATTTT. Protein sequence: CAIKERGIEAGNTIYF. J is TRBJ1-3 and V is TRBV10-3; a possible D gene is TRBD1 (5 bases). Deletions cut 7 bases from V and 2 bases from J, with 18 bases between. This CDR3 contains 16 residues. The germline gives CDR1 ENHRY, CDR2 SYGVKD.

This clonotype occurred a few times. The V and J genes are TRBV9 and TRBJ2-6; D is unresolved. Germline loops: CDR1 SGDLS, CDR2 YYNGEE. The V gene lost 0 bases and the J gene lost 0 bases, with 13 bases spanning the gap. CDR3 length equals 18 residues. CDR3 in amino acids: CASSVGMVPSSGANVLTF. The CDR3, as DNA: TGTGCCAGCAGCGTAGGAATGGTACCGAGCTCTGGGGCCAACGTCCTGACTTTC.

At least ten counts were recorded for this clonotype. The J gene is TRBJ1-2, the V gene TRBV29-1; 10 nucleotides line up with TRBD1. The germline CDR1 and CDR2 sequences are SQVTM and ANQGSEA. V dropped 5 bases and J dropped 6; count of bases not matched to a gene: 3. CDR3 length: 12 residues. CDR3 sequence: CSVLGQGNGYTF. In DNA, the CDR3 is TGCAGCGTTTTGGGACAGGGGAATGGCTACACCTTC. Complete variable domain (other parts from reference TRBV29-1 and TRBJ1-2): SAVISQKPSRDICQRGTSLTIQCQVDSQVTMMFWYRQQPGQSLTLIATANQGSEATYESGFVIDKFPISRPNLTFSTLTVSNMSPEDSSIYLCSVLGQGNGYTFGSGTRLTVV.

This clonotype was counted between two and nine times. The rearrangement links TRBV6-5 to TRBJ2-2; tentatively, D is TRBD1 (5 bases). The CDR3 contains 17 residues. Trimming stripped 2 bases from V and 4 bases from J, with 17 bases between. CDR1 MNHEY and CDR2 SVGAGI come from the germline V gene. The CDR3 is CASSYRHRTAGTGELFF. The CDR3 DNA is TGTGCCAGCAGTTACCGTCACAGGACCGCCGGCACCGGGGAGCTGTTTTTT.

J is TRBJ2-1 and V is TRBV11-1; TRBD2 matches 9 bases. This CDR3 comprises 16 residues. V dropped 1 base and J dropped 8; count of bases not matched to a gene: 9. Germline V gene lookup returns CDR1 SGHAT and CDR2 FQDESV (reference sequence). The CDR3 sequence: CASSLGGSGSVDEQFF. Written as DNA, the CDR3 is TGTGCCAGCAGCTTAGGAGGTAGCGGGAGTGTCGATGAGCAGTTCTTC.

In this sample, this clonotype turned up a few times. V and J are TRBV12-3 or TRBV12-4 and TRBJ1-2, with D maybe TRBD1 (5 bases). This CDR3 is built from 13 residues. Between the trimmed V and J ends, which lost 8 bases and 8 bases, there was a span of 18 bases. The CDR3 DNA reads TGTGCCAGCTCTTCGGACTCCTGGGGGGGCTACACCTTC. Protein sequence: CASSSDSWGGYTF.

This clonotype was seen many times. This chain joins TRBV12-3 or TRBV12-4 and TRBJ2-1; unclear D gene. The CDR3 loop spans 14 amino acids. V dropped 7 bases and J dropped 6 bases, with 16 bases sitting between them. CDR3 residues: CASIPGQISNEQFF. The CDR3 nucleotides read TGTGCCAGCATTCCAGGTCAAATATCCAATGAGCAGTTCTTC.

This clonotype came up many times. The rearrangement links TRBV12-3 or TRBV12-4 to TRBJ2-2; 7 nucleotides line up with TRBD1. Germline trimming cut 6 bases from V and 5 bases from J; bases unmatched to any gene: 6. This CDR3 region has 14 residues. CDR3 protein: CASSPGGRTGELFF. In DNA, the CDR3 is TGTGCCAGCAGCCCAGGGGGTAGGACCGGGGAGCTGTTTTTT.

In this sample, this clonotype turned up a few times. The chain employs TRBV27 and TRBJ2-7, with TRBD2 as a possible D gene (5 bases). The ends were cut back, 5 bases at V and 4 bases at J, with 12 bases in the middle. CDR3 size: 13 residues. Germline V CDR1 and CDR2: MNHEY, SMNVEV (reference sequence). DNA for the CDR3: TGTGCCAGCAGTGTCGGACCGGGATACGAGCAGTACGTC. Translating it yields CASSVGPGYEQYV.

The genes are TRBV29-1 and TRBJ1-2; 8 bases agree with TRBD1. Germline V gives CDR1 SQVTM, CDR2 ANQGSEA. With V trimmed by 3 bases and J by 2 bases, 14 bases remained unmatched. This CDR3 has 17 amino acids. DNA of the CDR3: TGCAGCGTTGAGCTGCGCTATACCGGGACAGGCAACTATGGCTACACCTTC. It encodes CSVELRYTGTGNYGYTF.

This clonotype was seen more than once but under ten times. The chain joins TRBV3-1 to TRBJ2-1; 8 bases map to TRBD2. In germline, CDR1 is LGHDT, CDR2 YNNKEL (reference sequence). This CDR3 spans 17 amino acids. V gave up 4 bases and J gave up 10 bases; unmatched junction bases: 18. Here the CDR3 reads CASSLQPGTRVRSEQFF. For the CDR3, the DNA is TGTGCCAGCAGCCTCCAGCCCGGGACTAGGGTTCGAAGCGAGCAGTTCTTC.

This clonotype was recorded a few times. J is TRBJ2-7 and V is TRBV12-3 or TRBV12-4, with D possibly called TRBD1 or TRBD2 (7 bases each). V was shortened by 5 bases and J by 4 bases, with 12 bases between the two germline ends. The CDR3 is made up of 13 amino acids. CDR3 in amino acids: CASSPGGVYEQYF. The CDR3 coding sequence is TGTGCCAGCAGTCCAGGGGGGGTGTACGAGCAGTACTTC.

This clonotype has a count of ten or more. CDR3 nucleotide sequence: TGTGCCAGCAGCGCACTAGCGGGAGCGGCCTACGAGCAGTACTTC. It specifies CASSALAGAAYEQYF. The V call is TRBV9, the J call TRBJ2-7; 11 bases map to TRBD2. Germline CDR1 reads SGDLS; CDR2 reads YYNGEE. The trim removed 3 bases at V and 2 bases at J, leaving 4 bases unmatched. The CDR3 has 15 amino acids.

This clonotype was counted many times. The rearrangement uses TRBV11-2 and TRBJ2-5; no definite D call. CDR3 length equals 14 residues. Trimming cost V 0 bases and J 3 bases, with 8 bases left between them. Germline assignment: CDR1 SGHAT and CDR2 FQNNGV. CDR3 coding DNA: TGTGCCAGCAGCTTAGACTGGGCGGAAGAGACCCAGTACTTC. The encoded protein is CASSLDWAEETQYF.

This clonotype has more than one count but fewer than ten. The CDR3 sequence is CASRAGPLSYNEQFF. Here the CDR3 DNA reads TGTGCCAGCAGGGCCGGACCCCTCTCCTACAATGAGCAGTTCTTC. The chain carries TRBV6-1 and TRBJ2-1; no definite D call. Trimming took off 6 bases at V and 0 bases at J, with 12 bases between the two ends. The CDR3 spans 15 residues. Per germline, CDR1 MNHNS and CDR2 SASEGT.

The chain uses TRBV20-1 and TRBJ2-4, with TRBD1 identical over 9 bases. The junction had 12 bases not matched to a gene; V was cut back by 3 bases and J by 12 bases. The V gene's germline CDR1 is DFQATT and CDR2 SNEGSKA (reference sequence). This CDR3 is built from 14 residues. CDR3 in amino acids: CSASPTGGGSSQYF. In nucleotides, the CDR3 is TGCAGTGCTAGCCCGACAGGGGGAGGCTCTTCTCAGTACTTC.

The gene calls are TRBV10-3 and TRBJ1-2; TRBD1 aligns across 10 bases. Losses at the gene ends were 0 bases for V and 5 bases for J; bases not matched to a gene: 3. CDR3 length: 15 amino acids. Germline loops: CDR1 ENHRY, CDR2 SYGVKD. Written as DNA, the CDR3 is TGTGCCATCAGTGAGTCAGGGACAGGGGCTTATGGCTACACCTTC. Protein sequence: CAISESGTGAYGYTF.